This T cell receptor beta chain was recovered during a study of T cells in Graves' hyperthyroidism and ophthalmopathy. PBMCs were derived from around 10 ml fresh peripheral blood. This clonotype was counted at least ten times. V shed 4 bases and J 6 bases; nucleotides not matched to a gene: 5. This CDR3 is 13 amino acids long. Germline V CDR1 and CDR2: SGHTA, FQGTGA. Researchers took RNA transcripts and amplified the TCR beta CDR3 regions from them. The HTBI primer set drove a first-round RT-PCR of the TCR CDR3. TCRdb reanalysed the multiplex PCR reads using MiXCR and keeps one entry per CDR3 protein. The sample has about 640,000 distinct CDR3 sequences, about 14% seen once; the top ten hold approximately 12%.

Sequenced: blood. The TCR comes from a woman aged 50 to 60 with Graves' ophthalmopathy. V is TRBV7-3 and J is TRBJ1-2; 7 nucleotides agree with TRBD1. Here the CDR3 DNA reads TGTGCCAGCAGCTCGACAGGGCTCGATGGCTACACCTTC. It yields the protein CASSSTGLDGYTF.